These T cell receptor beta chains were read from a single sample in a study of CD8 T cells in Susac syndrome. TCRdb re-derived calls from the immunoSEQ multiplex PCR reads in MiXCR, one entry per CDR3 protein. The table has 160,000 or so distinct CDR3 sequences, approximately 94% seen once. Sequencing was carried out using CD4+ T cells from PBMCs. Receptors originate from a human donor with multiple sclerosis. CDR3s include the opening cysteine and the closing phenylalanine or tryptophan.

TRBV20-1 CSARDSAGPETQYF
TRBV5-1 CASSDTGDDGYTF
TRBV7-9 CASSLWSRANYGYTF
TRBV19 CASSRRGREYEQYF
TRBV10-3 CAISRGQEAYGYTF
TRBV28 CAIQVGGTVNTEAFF
TRBV27 CASSLWGSGELFF
TRBV9 CASSTGTGNYGYTF
TRBV27 CASSKGLYFSHEQYF
TRBV20-1 CSHRGTGSYEQYF
TRBV5-4 CASSLANTGELFF
TRBV15 CAIKPWGNTDTQYF
TRBV4-2 CASSQGSAGSSYEQYF
TRBV5-1 CASSLAETTDTQYF
TRBV2 CASSGMGGGDQPQHF
TRBV29-1 CSVTYGGTGNQPQHF
TRBV5-1 CASSSGGTGNEQFF
TRBV15 CATSRGTPAGTETQYF
TRBV2 CASRQGASTEAFF
TRBV28 CASSRTAISYEQYF
TRBV7-9 CASSRPYRANTEAFF
TRBV7-2 CASSLGRSNEKLFF
TRBV12-5 CASGGDRARSETQYF
TRBV5-1 CASSFRTRNTEAFF
TRBV5-4 CASSLGHSETQYF
TRBV2 CASRPGQTYEQYF
TRBV4-1 CASSQRTTDTQYF
TRBV25-1 CASGPGRTDTQYF
TRBV12-5 CASGLVQNTIYF
TRBV5-1 CASSLGRFTDTQYF
TRBV29-1 CSAQVYSYEQYF
TRBV12-3/TRBV12-4 CASSRADLSTDTQYF
TRBV29-1 CSVERQGGREAFF
TRBV20-1 CSARTPSGAEAFF
TRBV29-1 CSSGGGTDTQYF
TRBV11-1 CASSHRGDTQYF
TRBV13 CASSFNGASGNTIYF